This T cell receptor beta chain was recovered during a study of CD8 T cells in ankylosing spondylitis. The CDR3 is 15 residues long. Trimming cost V 2 bases and J 4 bases; bases outside gene matches: 5. Germline V gene sequence: CDR1 DFQATT, CDR2 SNEGSKA (reference sequence). TCR beta libraries were made by quantitative 5'-RACE with molecular barcodes. TCRdb reanalysed the 5' RACE reads using MiXCR and keeps one entry per CDR3 protein. The repertoire holds over 100,000 distinct CDR3 sequences, with 10% to 12% as singletons. The sample holds many counts of this clonotype. The J gene is TRBJ2-2, the V gene TRBV20-1; 9 nucleotides line up with TRBD2. The clonotype originates from a female donor with ankylosing spondylitis or in good health (not recorded which). The sequenced sample was blood, either unsorted or a sorted T cell fraction (not recorded which). The CDR3 coding sequence is TGCAGTGCTAGAAAGCGGGGGGAATTCACCGGGGAGCTGTTTTTT. It translates to CSARKRGEFTGELFF.